These T cell receptor beta chains were read from a single sample in a study of OX40 agonist ivuxolimab in advanced cancers. Measured with immunoSEQ multiplex PCR; TCRdb has only the in-frame clones, and not every one. The sample has more than 60,000 clones, approximately 83% seen once. Sequencing was performed on CD4+ or CD8+ T cells sorted from blood, taken in a trial of the OX40 agonist ivuxolimab. Source of these receptors: an adult with an advanced solid tumor such as melanoma, head and neck, liver or kidney cancer. CDR3s include the opening cysteine and the closing phenylalanine or tryptophan. D genes are given only for firm matches. Clone size is not always given. Where it is, it says once, few, many or a class for expanded clones.

TRBJ1-1 | TRBV13 | - | - | TGTGCCAGCAGCTCGAGGGGGGGGCCCAACACTGAAGCTTTCTTT | CASSSRGGPNTEAFF
TRBJ1-1 | TRBV15 | - | - | TGTGCCACCAGCCAGATAAAGGCTGAAGCTTTCTTT | CATSQIKAEAFF
TRBJ1-2 | TRBV5-1 | - | TRBD1 | TGCGCCAGCAGCTTGGTGGTGGACAGGGGCTATGGCTACACCTTC | CASSLVVDRGYGYTF
TRBJ2-7 | TRBV19 | few | TRBD2 | TGTGCCAGTAGAAAGCGGGGGAGCTCCTACGAGCAGTACTTC | CASRKRGSSYEQYF
TRBJ1-6 | TRBV5-1 | - | TRBD1 | TGCGCCAGCAGCGCTGGACAGGGCAATAATTCACCCCTCCACTTT | CASSAGQGNNSPLHF
TRBJ2-5 | TRBV6-1 | - | - | TGTGCCAGCAGGGGTTGGGGTCAAGAGACCCAGTACTTC | CASRGWGQETQYF
TRBJ2-5 | TRBV13 | once | - | TGTGCCAGCAGCTTATGGGGAAAGACCCAGTACTTC | CASSLWGKTQYF
TRBJ1-2 | TRBV18 | few | - | TGTGCCAGCTCACCTAACCGGGACACGAACTATGGCTACACCTTC | CASSPNRDTNYGYTF
TRBJ1-3 | TRBV6-6 | once | TRBD1 | TGTGCCAGCAGTTATCCCACGACAGGGTCCGTGGACACCATATATTTT | CASSYPTTGSVDTIYF
TRBJ1-5 | TRBV6-1 | - | TRBD1 | TGTGCCAGCAGTGAATTACGGTGGACAGGCCTGCGGGCGCCCCAGCATTTT | CASSELRWTGLRAPQHF
TRBJ2-2 | TRBV21-1 | once | - | TGTGCCAGCAGCAATCCCAGGGGCCGCTCCGGGGAGCTGTTTTTT | CASSNPRGRSGELFF
TRBJ2-7 | TRBV19 | - | TRBD1 | TGTGCCAGTAGGCCCGTGTCGGGACAGGGGCAGCCCTACGAGCAGTACTTC | CASRPVSGQGQPYEQYF
TRBJ2-7 | TRBV5-1 | - | TRBD1 | TGCGCCAGCAGCTACCAGGGGGATCGCGAGCAGTACTTC | CASSYQGDREQYF
TRBJ1-2 | TRBV28 | once | TRBD1 | TGTGCCAGCCACGGGACAGCCTATGGCTACACCTTC | CASHGTAYGYTF
TRBJ2-1 | TRBV19 | - | - | TGTGCCAGTAGAACCACCTTCTCGACAGTCTACAATGAGCAGTTCTTC | CASRTTFSTVYNEQFF
TRBJ1-5 | TRBV19 | - | TRBD1 | TGTGCCAGTAGTTCGCCGGGACAGGGTTTGAATCAGCCCCAGCATTTT | CASSSPGQGLNQPQHF
TRBJ2-1 | TRBV5-5 | - | - | TGTGCCAGCAGCACCCCACATGAGCAGTTCTTC | CASSTPHEQFF
TRBJ2-2 | TRBV19 | - | - | TGTGCCAGTAGTATAGGGGGAGACACCGGGGAGCTGTTTTTT | CASSIGGDTGELFF
TRBJ1-2 | TRBV19 | - | TRBD1 | TGTGCCAGTAGTCCGGGACAGGGAGGCGGCTACACCTTC | CASSPGQGGGYTF
TRBJ2-5 | TRBV7-7 | - | - | TGTGCTAGCAGCCATCCGGCCGGCAGCCAAGAGACCCAGTACTTC | CASSHPAGSQETQYF
TRBJ1-2 | TRBV5-1 | - | - | TGCGCCAGCAGCTTGACGGGAGAGCCTGACTGGTATGGCTACACCTTC | CASSLTGEPDWYGYTF
TRBJ2-3 | TRBV6-5 | - | - | TGTGCCAGCAGTTACTCCCAGGGAGATACGCAGTATTTT | CASSYSQGDTQYF
TRBJ2-5 | TRBV7-2 | few | - | TGTGCCAGCAGCGCGGGGGACAGCCCCGGGGAGACCCAGTACTTC | CASSAGDSPGETQYF
TRBJ2-2 | TRBV28 | once | - | TGTGCCAGCAGTTTGCCTGTTACCGGGGAGCTGTTTTTT | CASSLPVTGELFF
TRBJ2-2 | TRBV7-8 | once | - | TGTGCCAGCAGCTTAGTGCCTCTGAACACCGGGGAGCTGTTTTTT | CASSLVPLNTGELFF
TRBJ2-7 | TRBV18 | - | TRBD1 | TGTGCCAGCTCGCCCGGGACAGGGGACTCGGACGAGCAGTACTTC | CASSPGTGDSDEQYF
TRBJ2-7 | TRBV7-3 | few | - | TGTGCCAGCAGCTTAAATGGGGGGCCCTCTTACGAGCAGTACTTC | CASSLNGGPSYEQYF
TRBJ2-5 | TRBV5-6 | - | - | TGTGCCAGCGTAAGGGGGGCGCGGGGAGAGACCCAGTACTTC | CASVRGARGETQYF
TRBJ2-3 | TRBV5-6 | few | - | TGTGCCAGCAGCTTTGGGGTTCAACATGATACGCAGTATTTT | CASSFGVQHDTQYF
TRBJ2-3 | TRBV2 | - | - | TGTGCCAGCAGTGACAGAACCCGGGGAGATACGCAGTATTTT | CASSDRTRGDTQYF
TRBJ2-5 | TRBV5-1 | - | - | TGCGCCAGCAGCTTGGTGGGGCCGACTCAAGAGACCCAGTACTTC | CASSLVGPTQETQYF
TRBJ1-2 | TRBV2 | - | - | TGTGCCAGCAGGACGGGACAAGTTGGAGGCTACACCTTC | CASRTGQVGGYTF
TRBJ1-1 | TRBV19 | - | - | TGTGCCAGTAGTATAGGAGGGGTCCGGGCTGAAGCTTTCTTT | CASSIGGVRAEAFF
TRBJ2-7 | TRBV2 | - | TRBD1 | TGTGCCAGCCTGAACCGGCCTCCGGGACAGGGGGACTCCTACGAGCAGTACTTC | CASLNRPPGQGDSYEQYF
TRBJ2-3 | TRBV2 | few | - | TGTGCCAGCAGTGAAAGTATCGGGCTTACCACAGATACGCAGTATTTT | CASSESIGLTTDTQYF
TRBJ2-5 | TRBV7-8 | - | - | TGTGCCAGCAGCTTAGCGCTGCAGAAAGAGACCCAGTACTTC | CASSLALQKETQYF
TRBJ1-2 | TRBV19 | - | - | TGTGCCAGTAGTATAGAGGCAGTCGTCTATGGCTACACCTTC | CASSIEAVVYGYTF
TRBJ1-2 | TRBV25-1 | - | - | TGTGCCAGCAGTGATTTGGGGGGTTATGGCTACACCTTC | CASSDLGGYGYTF
TRBJ1-3 | TRBV6-1 | - | - | TGTGCCAGCAGTGAAGCGCTTCAAAAGGGATCTTATGGAAACACCATATATTTT | CASSEALQKGSYGNTIYF
TRBJ1-2 | TRBV2 | - | TRBD1 | TGTGCCAGCAGTGCCGGGACAGGGTTTTTAGATGGCTACACCTTC | CASSAGTGFLDGYTF
TRBJ2-3 | TRBV5-1 | once | TRBD1 | TGCGCCAGCAGCTTGGCCTTCGGAGACAGGGTGATGAGGGCAGATACGCAGTATTTT | CASSLAFGDRVMRADTQYF
TRBJ2-1 | TRBV5-1 | - | TRBD2 | TGCGCCAGCAGGCTGGGGGCTAGCGGGGGCGCCTCACGCAATGAGCAGTTCTTC | CASRLGASGGASRNEQFF
TRBJ1-4 | TRBV4-1 | - | - | TGCGCCAGCAGCCAAGATAAGGGGAACGGGGAACTGTTTTTT | CASSQDKGNGELFF
TRBJ1-5 | TRBV19 | - | - | TGTGCCAGTAGTATCACTGGATCCGGGCAGCCCCAGCATTTT | CASSITGSGQPQHF
TRBJ1-6 | TRBV6-1 | - | - | TGTGCCAGCAGTGAAAGCGGCGCCTATAATTCACCCCTCCACTTT | CASSESGAYNSPLHF
TRBJ2-1 | TRBV6-5 | - | - | TGTGCCAGCAGCTCAGGGAGCTCCTACAATGAGCAGTTCTTC | CASSSGSSYNEQFF
TRBJ2-5 | TRBV23-1 | - | TRBD1 | TGCGCCAGCAGTCACGACGCCCGACAGGGGCGACCTTTAGAGACCCAGTACTTC | CASSHDARQGRPLETQYF
TRBJ1-1 | TRBV5-6 | - | - | TGTGCCAGCAGCTTAAGGGGAACTGACACTGAAGCTTTCTTT | CASSLRGTDTEAFF
TRBJ1-1 | TRBV18 | - | - | TGTGCCAGCTCACCACTCTTGCAGGGGTCAGCTGAAGCTTTCTTT | CASSPLLQGSAEAFF
TRBJ2-1 | TRBV9 | - | TRBD2 | TGTGCCAGCAGCGTAGAACTAGCGGCCCATGAGCAGTTCTTC | CASSVELAAHEQFF
TRBJ1-1 | TRBV5-1 | few | - | TGCGCCAGCAGCTTGGATGCGGGGGGGAGAGTAGCTTTCTTT | CASSLDAGGRVAFF
TRBJ2-1 | TRBV7-2 | once | - | TGTGCCAGCAGCTCCTTAGTAGTCAATGAGCAGTTCTTC | CASSSLVVNEQFF
TRBJ1-2 | TRBV6-1 | - | - | TGTGCCAGCAGTATTTCGGGGGAGGGTGGCTACACCTTC | CASSISGEGGYTF
TRBJ2-6 | TRBV6-1 | - | - | TGTGCCAGCAATAGGGATTCTGGGGCCAACGTCCTGACTTTC | CASNRDSGANVLTF
TRBJ1-5 | TRBV7-2 | few | TRBD1 | TGTGCCAGCAGCTTGGTACAGGGGAGCAATCAGCCCCAGCATTTT | CASSLVQGSNQPQHF